The clone carrying this T cell receptor beta chain was observed many times. TCRdb re-called the 5' RACE reads with MiXCR, one entry per CDR3 protein. This sample yields about 92,000 distinct CDR3 sequences, of which approximately 14% are seen a single time; roughly 6.4% belongs to the top ten. The CDR3 runs to 13 residues. Germline CDR1 and CDR2: SGHAT and FQNNGV. Trimming left V 7 bases short and J 3 bases short, with 12 bases between. The entry originates in a study of early T cells in non-severe SARS-CoV-2 infection. The overall study: Sequencing input comprised bulk RNA from unsorted whole blood; chain pairing was not available.

V and J are TRBV11-2 and TRBJ2-5; D gene ambiguous. This sequence originates from an adult who was a healthcare worker with PCR-confirmed SARS-CoV-2 infection or an uninfected control (not recorded which). The material sequenced was whole blood. CDR3 nucleotide sequence: TGTGCCAGCAACCGTCTAGGGAAAGAGACCCAGTACTTC. This codes for CASNRLGKETQYF.